This T cell receptor (beta chain) was recorded in a study of regulatory T cells in long-lasting Graves disease. Time point in this sample: newly diagnosed GD, antithyroid drugs for less than 3 months. The TCR library was made from RNA that had been extracted from PBMCs in TRIzol. CDR1 and CDR2 from the germline V gene are MNHNS and SASEGT. Trimming left V 4 bases short and J 5 bases short, with 11 bases between. This CDR3 is built from 13 residues. Building of the TCR beta libraries involved iRepertoire HTBI primers and Arm-PCR of CDR3 regions. TCRdb re-called the multiplex PCR reads with MiXCR, one entry per CDR3 protein. The table includes about 420,000 distinct CDR3 sequences, less than 20% detected once. This clonotype occurred a few times. Separately, the same data were catalogued under a study of T cells in Graves' hyperthyroidism and ophthalmopathy.

Sequenced material: peripheral blood mononuclear cells (PBMCs), taken at new diagnosis, from a patient treated with antithyroid drugs. This TCR was sampled from a woman between 18 and 29 years old with Graves disease. The chain employs TRBV6-1 and TRBJ1-1; D remains unclear. CDR3: CASSGTLTTEAFF. The CDR3 DNA reads TGTGCCAGCAGTGGGACCCTCACTACTGAAGCTTTCTTT.